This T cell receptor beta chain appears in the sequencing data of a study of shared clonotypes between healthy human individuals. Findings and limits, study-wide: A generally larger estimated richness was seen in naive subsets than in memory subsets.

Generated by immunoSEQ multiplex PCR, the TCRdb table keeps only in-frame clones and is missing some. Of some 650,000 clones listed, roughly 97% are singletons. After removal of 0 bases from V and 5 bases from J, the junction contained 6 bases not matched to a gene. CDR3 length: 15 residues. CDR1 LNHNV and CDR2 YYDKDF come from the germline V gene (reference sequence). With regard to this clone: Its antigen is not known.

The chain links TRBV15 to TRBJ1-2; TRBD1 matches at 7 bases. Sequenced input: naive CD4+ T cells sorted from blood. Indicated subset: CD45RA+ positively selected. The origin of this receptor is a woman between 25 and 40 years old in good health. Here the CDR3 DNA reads TGTGCCACCAGCAGAGATCAGGGGGGTTTATATGGCTACACCTTC. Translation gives CATSRDQGGLYGYTF.